The rows below give T cell receptor beta chains drawn from one sample of a study of beta chain features in type 1 diabetes. Sequenced by immunoSEQ multiplex PCR; TCRdb stores in-frame clones only, minus some. Found here are some 150,000 clones, around 10% of them singletons; the top ten hold roughly 2%. Sequencing was performed on central memory CD4+ T cells from blood. The receptors originated from a young man in good health. Both conserved end residues are part of each CDR3. D genes are given only for firm matches. Size values are once, few and many counts, or a class for expanded clones, and some rows have none.

>NA|TRBV7-3|TRBJ2-1|TRBD2
TGTGCCAGCAGCCCAACGACTAGCGAAAATGAGCAGTTCTTC
CASSPTTSENEQFF
>NA|TRBV4-3|TRBJ2-3|NA
TGCGCCAGCAGCCAAGCTAGCCTAGCAATGGGTACGCAGTATTTT
CASSQASLAMGTQYF
>NA|TRBV19|TRBJ2-1|NA
TGTGCCAGTAGTCGAAACGCTGGCAATGAGCAGTTCTTC
CASSRNAGNEQFF
>few|TRBV5-4|TRBJ1-2|NA
TGTGCCAGCAGCATTAGGGCAACAGGGAATTCTGGCTACACCTTC
CASSIRATGNSGYTF
>NA|TRBV15|TRBJ2-7|NA
TGTGCCACCAGCACAGTGGCCGGGGCCTCTAGCAGGTCCGAGCAGTACTTC
CATSTVAGASSRSEQYF
>NA|TRBV28|TRBJ2-3|TRBD2
TGTGCCAGCAGTTTTGGGCTAGCGGGAGCCTCGAGGGATACGCAGTATTTT
CASSFGLAGASRDTQYF
>NA|TRBV4-3|TRBJ1-2|TRBD1
TGCGCCAGCAGCCAAGATTCCCGGACAGGGAATGGCTACACCTTC
CASSQDSRTGNGYTF
>few|TRBV7-3|TRBJ1-1|NA
TGTGCCAGCAGCCAATCACCCGACACTGAAGCTTTCTTT
CASSQSPDTEAFF
>NA|TRBV11-2|TRBJ2-1|TRBD1
TGTGCCAGCAGCTTAAGTCTGGACAGGTACAATGAGCAGTTCTTC
CASSLSLDRYNEQFF
>NA|TRBV20-1|TRBJ2-1|NA
TGCAGTGCTTCTGCCCCTACTGAGCAGTTCTTC
CSASAPTEQFF
>NA|TRBV6-5|TRBJ2-7|NA
TGTGCCAGCAGTTTGGGTGGCCACCCTTCCTACGAGCAGTACTTC
CASSLGGHPSYEQYF
>few|TRBV30|TRBJ1-4|NA
TGTGCCTGGAGTACTGGCCAGGGGCAGGCGAGGGAAAAACTGTTTTTT
CAWSTGQGQAREKLFF
>few|TRBV30|TRBJ1-6|NA
TGTGCCTGGAGTGTTGGGGGGAACACGCTTAATTCACCCCTCCACTTT
CAWSVGGNTLNSPLHF
>NA|TRBV5-4|TRBJ2-6|NA
TGTGCCAGCAGCTTGGCTCCAGGGAGCTCTGGGGCCAACGTCCTGACTTTC
CASSLAPGSSGANVLTF
>NA|TRBV29-1|TRBJ2-7|TRBD1
TGCAGCGGTCGGGGCCTTGTGGGAAGGACAGGGAGCCACGAGCAGTACTTC
CSGRGLVGRTGSHEQYF
>many|TRBV7-9|TRBJ2-7|NA
TGTGCCAGCAGCTTAGAAGTCGGCTACGAGCAGTACTTC
CASSLEVGYEQYF
>few|TRBV9|TRBJ1-3|NA
TGTGCCAGCAGCGTTACCGGGACGGCGAGCTCTGGAAACACCATATATTTT
CASSVTGTASSGNTIYF
>many|TRBV6-5|TRBJ2-1|NA
TGTGCCAGCAGTTACGGAACAGACAATGAGCAGTTCTTC
CASSYGTDNEQFF
>few|TRBV6-6|TRBJ2-1|NA
TGTGCCAGCAGTGGACGGGGCGCCAACAATGAGCAGTTCTTC
CASSGRGANNEQFF
>few|TRBV7-9|TRBJ2-7|TRBD2
TGTGCCAGCAGCGTCCTAGCGGGAGTCTACGAGCAGTACTTC
CASSVLAGVYEQYF